This T cell receptor (beta chain) is drawn from a study of post-analysis software for immune sequencing data. Study-level information: Patients with relapsing-remitting, secondary progressive and progressive-relapsing multiple sclerosis courses were all represented.

Germline-derived CDR1 and CDR2 are SGHDT and YYEEEE. CDR3 size: 15 residues. V was trimmed by 2 bases and J by 0 bases, leaving 12 bases between them. cDNA libraries of TCR beta carried unique molecular identifiers. TCRdb used MiXCR to reprocess the PCR reads, holding one entry per CDR3 protein. This sample yields 700,000 to 900,000 distinct CDR3 sequences, of which under 60% are seen a single time; approximately 4.4% belongs to the top ten. With regard to this clonotype: What it binds is not known.

Findings and caveats of the study: Elevated frequency relative to controls characterized a handful of TRBV segments in patients, TRBV5-6, TRBV5-1 and TRBV20-1 among them. Controls had significantly higher normalized Chao1 diversity than multiple sclerosis patients.

The clonotype comes from a girl between 10 and 17 years old with multiple sclerosis. Sequencing used blood. This chain joins TRBV5-6 and TRBJ2-7; D possibly corresponds to TRBD2 (6 bases). The CDR3 DNA reads as TGTGCCAGCAGCTTAAGCGGGCAGAGCTCCTACGAGCAGTACTTC. Translating gives CASSLSGQSSYEQYF.